This T cell receptor beta chain is from a study of control samples from healthy donors and cancer patients. Libraries were prepared by immunoSEQ multiplex PCR; TCRdb keeps only in-frame clonotypes and omits some of them. The sample yields 95,000 to 150,000 clones, about 90% seen once. CDR1 and CDR2 from the germline V gene are SEHNR and FQNEAQ (reference sequence). The CDR3 is 13 amino acids. The V and J ends lost 6 bases and 12 bases respectively, with 17 bases between them. The rearrangement links TRBV7-9 to TRBJ1-4; tentatively, D is TRBD1 (6 bases). The specimen was blood. The clonotype originates from a young man in good health. CDR3 loop: CASSPSGARELFF. The CDR3, as DNA: TGTGCCAGCAGTCCCTCAGGGGCGCGGGAACTGTTTTTT.